Below, 24 T cell receptor beta chains from the same sample are listed, as sequenced in a study of T cell changes during pregnancy in multiple sclerosis. Generated by immunoSEQ multiplex PCR, the TCRdb table keeps only in-frame clones and is missing some. The table records tens of thousands of clones, about 91% of them present only once. Sequencing used peripheral blood, obtained in the second trimester of pregnancy. These TCRs come from a female donor in good health, enrolled as a control in a pregnancy study.

CDR3 nucleotides: TGTGCCAGTAGTACGACAGGGGCCTACGAGCAGTACTTC. As protein: CASSTTGAYEQYF. This chain links TRBV19 with TRBJ2-7; 8 bases match TRBD1. The germline V gene encodes CDR1 LNHDA and CDR2 SQIVND (reference sequence). CDR3 length: 13 amino acids. Unmatched junction bases numbered 1, after V lost 4 bases and J lost 2 bases.

This chain uses TRBV19 with TRBJ2-3; D perhaps matches TRBD2 (5 bases). V shed 4 bases and J shed 3 bases, with 17 bases lying between them. CDR3 length: 16 amino acids. From germline, CDR1 is LNHDA and CDR2 SQIVND (reference sequence). The CDR3 DNA reads TGTGCCAGTAGTAAGAGTAGCGTGGAGAGGACAGATACGCAGTATTTT. Its translation is CASSKSSVERTDTQYF.

J is TRBJ1-2 and V is TRBV4-1, with D unclear. The CDR3 spans 15 residues. Germline V gives CDR1 MGHRA, CDR2 YSYEKL. V lost 1 base to trimming and J lost 6 bases, with 15 bases between them. The CDR3 protein is CASSQVVLILHGYTF. The CDR3 DNA is TGCGCCAGCAGCCAAGTCGTCCTAATCCTCCATGGCTACACCTTC.

The chain recombines TRBV7-9 with TRBJ2-1, with D possibly TRBD2 on 6 matching bases. Trimming removed 1 base at V and 1 base at J, with 11 bases between. The CDR3 has 16 residues. Germline V CDR1 and CDR2: SEHNR, FQNEAQ (reference sequence). This CDR3 reads CASSLGVGGSYNEQFF. CDR3 nucleotide sequence: TGTGCCAGCAGCTTAGGGGTGGGAGGATCCTACAATGAGCAGTTCTTC.

On this clone: The junction does not match germline at one end; this may be a read error. The J gene is TRBJ2-7, the V gene TRBV28; 9 positions agree with TRBD2. Germline assignment: CDR1 MDHEN and CDR2 SYDVKM. The CDR3 is made up of 16 amino acids. The CDR3 bases are TGTGCCAGCAGTTCCCCATCCCCGGTAGATAGCGGGAGAGGTCACTTC. Translating gives CASSSPSPVDSGRGHF.

V gene TRBV10-3 combines with J gene TRBJ1-1; D is ambiguous. This CDR3 comprises 14 residues. Trimming shortened V by 6 bases and J by 3 bases, and 14 bases separated the two germline ends. CDR1 is ENHRY and CDR2 is SYGVKD in the germline V gene. Here the CDR3 reads CAIRWTERDTEAFF. CDR3 nucleotide sequence: TGTGCCATCAGGTGGACGGAGCGGGACACTGAAGCTTTCTTT.

This chain connects TRBV7-9 to TRBJ1-5, with 8 positions matching TRBD1. The germline V gene has CDR1 SEHNR and CDR2 FQNEAQ (reference sequence). This CDR3 is built from 15 residues. V lost 4 bases and J lost 1; bases outside the gene matches: 3. CDR3 DNA: TGTGCCAGCAGCTCGGACAGGGAGAGCAATCAGCCCCAGCATTTT. Protein product: CASSSDRESNQPQHF.

The V gene is TRBV29-1, the J gene TRBJ2-1; 7 bases align to TRBD2. This CDR3 region has 12 residues. V gave up 5 bases and J gave up 12 bases; unmatched junction bases: 10. Germline CDR1 SQVTM, CDR2 ANQGSEA. The CDR3, as DNA: TGCAGCGTTATCCGACAGCGGGACGGGCAGTTCTTC. Residues: CSVIRQRDGQFF.

The rearrangement links TRBV2 to TRBJ1-5; D is perhaps TRBD1 (6 bases). V shed 6 bases and J shed 5 bases, with 17 bases lying between them. CDR1 and CDR2 from the germline V gene are SNHLY and FYNNEI. CDR3 size: 15 residues. Here the CDR3 reads CASSGLTRGYQPQHF. The DNA for the CDR3 is TGTGCCAGCAGCGGACTGACGAGGGGGTATCAGCCCCAGCATTTT.

This sequence joins TRBV7-9 and TRBJ2-5; the D gene is possibly TRBD2 (6 bases). V was trimmed by 1 base and J by 6 bases, leaving 9 bases between them. In germline, CDR1 is SEHNR, CDR2 FQNEAQ (reference sequence). The CDR3 length is 13 residues. For the CDR3, the DNA is TGTGCCAGCAGCTTAGGCGGGGAACAGACCCAGTACTTC. Amino acid sequence: CASSLGGEQTQYF.

The rearrangement joins TRBV6-5 to TRBJ1-1; the match to TRBD1 covers 7 bases. Trimming took 6 bases from V and 0 from J; bases not matched to a gene: 4. The CDR3 is made up of 14 amino acids. The germline CDR1 and CDR2 sequences are MNHEY and SVGAGI. CDR3 amino acids: CASRATGLNTEAFF. As DNA, the CDR3 is TGTGCCAGCAGGGCGACAGGGTTGAACACTGAAGCTTTCTTT.

This sequence joins TRBV30 and TRBJ2-7; 7 bases fit TRBD2. The V gene end was trimmed by 4 bases and the J gene end by 2 bases; junction bases not matched to a gene: 5. This CDR3 contains 13 residues. CDR1 is GTSNPN and CDR2 is SVGIG in the germline V gene (reference sequence). The CDR3 reads CAWKTGGTYEQYF. CDR3 DNA: TGTGCCTGGAAGACGGGAGGTACCTACGAGCAGTACTTC.

V is TRBV9 and J is TRBJ1-1, with D perhaps matching TRBD1 (6 bases). There are 15 residues in the CDR3. From germline, CDR1 is SGDLS and CDR2 YYNGEE. Trimming took 4 bases from V and 0 from J, leaving 13 bases between them. CDR3 DNA sequence: TGTGCCAGCAGCCCAGGGGACACCATGAACACTGAAGCTTTCTTT. Amino acid sequence: CASSPGDTMNTEAFF.

The rearrangement joins TRBV7-2 to TRBJ2-3, with 10 bases identical to TRBD2. CDR1 SGHTA and CDR2 FQGNSA come from the germline V gene. The junction had 8 bases not matched to a gene; V was cut back by 5 bases and J by 6 bases. The CDR3 consists of 15 residues. The CDR3 coding sequence is TGTGCCAGCAGCCAAGGGGGGACTAGCGTGGATACGCAGTATTTT. Protein sequence: CASSQGGTSVDTQYF.

The rearrangement links TRBV19 to TRBJ1-5; TRBD1 might be the D (5 bases). The CDR3 covers 13 residues. Between the trimmed V and J ends, which lost 5 bases and 10 bases, there was a span of 15 bases. The germline gives CDR1 LNHDA, CDR2 SQIVND (reference sequence). The CDR3 loop is CASSPRRGDPQHF. CDR3 nucleotides: TGTGCCAGTAGTCCCCGACGGGGGGATCCCCAGCATTTT.

The chain links TRBV7-2 to TRBJ2-1; 7 positions match TRBD2. CDR1 SGHTA and CDR2 FQGNSA come from the germline V gene. This CDR3 spans 17 amino acids. V lost 2 bases and J lost 1; bases outside the gene matches: 8. CDR3 loop: CASSLYSAGESYNEQFF. In DNA, the CDR3 is TGTGCCAGCAGCTTATATTCGGCGGGGGAGTCCTACAATGAGCAGTTCTTC.

The rearrangement uses TRBV11-3 and TRBJ2-7, with 13 bases lining up with TRBD2. There are 16 residues in the CDR3. Germline assignment: CDR1 SGHNT and CDR2 YENEEA. Trimming removed 5 bases from V and 2 bases from J; junction bases left unmatched: 6. The CDR3 sequence is CASSHWTSGSPYEQYF. CDR3 bases: TGTGCCAGCAGCCACTGGACTAGCGGGAGCCCCTACGAGCAGTACTTC.

A few counts support this clone. V gene TRBV19 combines with J gene TRBJ1-6, with 10 nucleotides matching TRBD1. The V segment lost 6 bases and the J segment 10 bases; nucleotides outside the gene matches: 6. Germline V gene lookup returns CDR1 LNHDA and CDR2 SQIVND (reference sequence). This CDR3 has 14 amino acids. The CDR3 protein is CASRTGTGVSPLHF. Here the CDR3 DNA reads TGTGCCAGTAGGACCGGGACAGGGGTCTCACCCCTCCACTTT.

This clone appeared once. The V and J genes are TRBV6-1 and TRBJ2-5, with TRBD2 matching over 7 bases. This CDR3 spans 14 amino acids. The V gene end was trimmed by 2 bases and the J gene end by 4 bases; junction bases not matched to a gene: 4. CDR1 is MNHNS and CDR2 is SASEGT in the germline V gene. The CDR3 loop is CASSEWTSGETQYF. In DNA form, the CDR3 reads TGTGCCAGCAGTGAATGGACTAGTGGAGAGACCCAGTACTTC.

The V gene is TRBV29-1, the J gene TRBJ1-4, with 9 bases identical to TRBD1. Germline CDR1 and CDR2: SQVTM and ANQGSEA. V gave up 6 bases and J gave up 7 bases; unmatched junction bases: 6. CDR3 length equals 13 residues. The CDR3 bases are TGCAGCGTCTGGGGACAGGGAAGTGAAAAACTGTTTTTT. This codes for CSVWGQGSEKLFF.

J is TRBJ1-2 and V is TRBV28, with TRBD1 as a possible D gene (5 bases). CDR3 length: 11 amino acids. Trimming shortened V by 7 bases and J by 8 bases, and 11 bases separated the two germline ends. The V gene's germline CDR1 is MDHEN and CDR2 SYDVKM. The CDR3 reads CASTGVRGYTF. The CDR3 DNA reads TGTGCCAGCACGGGGGTGCGCGGCTACACCTTC.

The V call is TRBV28, the J call TRBJ2-1, with TRBD1 as a possible D gene (5 bases). CDR3 length equals 13 residues. V lost 6 bases and J 5 bases, leaving 11 bases between the germline ends. Germline CDR1 and CDR2: MDHEN and SYDVKM. CDR3 in DNA: TGTGCCAGCAGGCAGGGCGGCAACAATGAGCAGTTCTTC. Amino acid sequence: CASRQGGNNEQFF.

This clone was picked up one time. The chain recombines TRBV11-2 with TRBJ1-4, with 7 bases fitting TRBD1. CDR3 size: 14 residues. Germline V gives CDR1 SGHAT, CDR2 FQNNGV. The junction had 5 bases not matched to a gene; V was cut back by 2 bases and J by 8 bases. CDR3 sequence: CASSLMTGPEKLFF. The CDR3 DNA sequence: TGTGCCAGCAGCTTAATGACAGGGCCCGAAAAACTGTTTTTT. The full variable domain, rest sourced from reference TRBV11-2 and TRBJ1-4, is EAGVAQSPRYKIIEKRQSVAFWCNPISGHATLYWYQQILGQGPKLLIQFQNNGVVDDSQLPKDRFSAERLKGVDSTLKIQPAKLEDSAVYLCASSLMTGPEKLFFGSGTQLSVL.

This rearrangement joins TRBV30 to TRBJ1-1; no definite D call. Trimming took 3 bases from V and 0 from J, leaving 8 bases between them. The V gene's germline CDR1 is GTSNPN and CDR2 SVGIG (reference sequence). The CDR3 runs 13 residues. CDR3 sequence (DNA): TGTGCCTGGAGGGGCAGCATGAACACTGAAGCTTTCTTT. Amino acid sequence: CAWRGSMNTEAFF.